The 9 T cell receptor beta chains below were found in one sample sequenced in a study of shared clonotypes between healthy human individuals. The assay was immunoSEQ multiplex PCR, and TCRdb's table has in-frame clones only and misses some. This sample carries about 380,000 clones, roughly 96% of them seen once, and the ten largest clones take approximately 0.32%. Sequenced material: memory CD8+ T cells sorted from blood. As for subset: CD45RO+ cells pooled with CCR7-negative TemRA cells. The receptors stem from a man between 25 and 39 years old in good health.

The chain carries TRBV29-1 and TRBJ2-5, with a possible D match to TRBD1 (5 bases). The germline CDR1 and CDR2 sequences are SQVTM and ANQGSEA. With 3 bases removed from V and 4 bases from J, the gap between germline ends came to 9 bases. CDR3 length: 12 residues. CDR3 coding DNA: TGCAGCGTTGACAGGGTCGGAGAGACCCAGTACTTC. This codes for CSVDRVGETQYF.

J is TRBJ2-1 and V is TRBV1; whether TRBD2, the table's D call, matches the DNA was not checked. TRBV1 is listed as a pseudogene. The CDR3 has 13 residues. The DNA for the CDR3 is TGCACCAGCAGCGCCCCGGGGGGCAATGAGCAGTTCTTC. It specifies CTSSAPGGNEQFF.

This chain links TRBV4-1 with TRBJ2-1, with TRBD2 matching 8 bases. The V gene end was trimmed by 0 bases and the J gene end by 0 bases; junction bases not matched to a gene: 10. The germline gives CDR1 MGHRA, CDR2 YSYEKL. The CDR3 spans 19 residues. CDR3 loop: CASSQDPGTGTSSYNEQFF. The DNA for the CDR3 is TGCGCCAGCAGCCAAGATCCGGGCACCGGGACTAGCTCCTACAATGAGCAGTTCTTC.

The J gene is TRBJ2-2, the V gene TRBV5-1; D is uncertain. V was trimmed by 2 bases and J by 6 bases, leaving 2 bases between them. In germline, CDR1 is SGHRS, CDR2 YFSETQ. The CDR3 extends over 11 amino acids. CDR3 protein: CASSFSGELFF. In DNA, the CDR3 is TGCGCCAGCAGCTTTTCCGGGGAGCTGTTTTTT.

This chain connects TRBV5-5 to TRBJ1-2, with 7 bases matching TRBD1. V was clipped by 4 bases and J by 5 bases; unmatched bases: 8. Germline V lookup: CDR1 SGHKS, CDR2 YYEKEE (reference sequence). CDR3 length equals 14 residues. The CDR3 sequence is CASSRRQGEYGYTF. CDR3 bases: TGTGCCAGCAGCCGACGACAGGGAGAATATGGCTACACCTTC.

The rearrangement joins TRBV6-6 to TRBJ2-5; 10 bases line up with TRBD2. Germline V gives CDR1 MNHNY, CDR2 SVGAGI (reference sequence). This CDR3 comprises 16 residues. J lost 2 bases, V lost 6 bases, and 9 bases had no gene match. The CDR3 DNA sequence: TGTGCCAGCAGCAGTAGCGGGAGGTGGGGGCAAGAGACCCAGTACTTC. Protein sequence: CASSSSGRWGQETQYF.

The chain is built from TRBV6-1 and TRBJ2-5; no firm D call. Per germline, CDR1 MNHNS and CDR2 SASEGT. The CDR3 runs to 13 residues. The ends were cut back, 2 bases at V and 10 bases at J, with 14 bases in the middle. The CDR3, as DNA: TGTGCCAGCAGTGAATCTTCAGGTCGGATCCAGTACTTC. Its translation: CASSESSGRIQYF.

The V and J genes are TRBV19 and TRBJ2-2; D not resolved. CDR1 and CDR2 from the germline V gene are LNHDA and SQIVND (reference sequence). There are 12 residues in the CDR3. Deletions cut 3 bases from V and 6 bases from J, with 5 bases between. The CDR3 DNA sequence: TGTGCCAGTAGTATTGACCCCGGGGAGCTGTTTTTT. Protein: CASSIDPGELFF. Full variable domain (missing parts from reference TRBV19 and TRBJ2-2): DGGITQSPKYLFRKEGQNVTLSCEQNLNHDAMYWYRQDPGQGLRLIYYSQIVNDFQKGDIAEGYSVSREKKESFPLTVTSAQKNPTAFYLCASSIDPGELFFGEGSRLTVL.

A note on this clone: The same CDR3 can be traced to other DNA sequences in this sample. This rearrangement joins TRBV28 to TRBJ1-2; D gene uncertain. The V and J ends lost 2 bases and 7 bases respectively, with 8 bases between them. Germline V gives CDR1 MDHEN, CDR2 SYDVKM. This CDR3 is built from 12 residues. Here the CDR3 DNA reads TGTGCCAGCAGTTTACGAGGACGTGGCTACACCTTC. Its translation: CASSLRGRGYTF.